This T cell receptor (beta chain) was identified in a study of shared T cell receptors in the human thymus. The trim removed 1 base at V and 7 bases at J, leaving 4 bases unmatched. This CDR3 comprises 15 residues. The V gene's germline CDR1 is SGHVS and CDR2 FQNEAQ. In this sample, this clone turned up a few times. Sequencing was performed with immunoSEQ multiplex PCR; in TCRdb, only in-frame clones are kept and a portion is missing. The table has about 660,000 clones, over 75% seen once. A further study also used this sample, focusing on human thymus T cells. As reported in that work: Corrective cardiac surgery supplied the resected thymus tissue. Unrelated individuals were reported by related research to share highly overlapping thymic repertoires.

Input material: thymocytes. V usage is TRBV7-8 and J usage is TRBJ2-1; 10 positions match TRBD2. The source of this sequence is a boy under three years old with a congenital heart defect. The CDR3: CASSLVAGGRNEQFF. In DNA, the CDR3 is TGTGCCAGCAGCTTAGTAGCGGGAGGTCGAAATGAGCAGTTCTTC. Looking up the rest from reference TRBV7-8 and TRBJ2-1 gives the full variable domain: GAGVSQSPRYKVAKRGQDVALRCDPISGHVSLFWYQQALGQGPEFLTYFQNEAQLDKSGLPSDRFFAERPEGSVSTLKIQRTQQEDSAVYLCASSLVAGGRNEQFFGPGTRLTVL.